Described below is a single T cell receptor (beta chain) sequence and its context. Its matching antigen is unknown. The data stem from a study of cytomegalovirus exposure and HLA in healthy donors. Study results and limitations: Cytomegalovirus association was listed for 150 to 200 TCR beta chains. Reportedly, diagnosis of cytomegalovirus status by the classifier showed high specificity and sensitivity. Some V segments (TRBV6-2 and TRBV6-3 among them) were excluded as indistinguishable.

This CDR3 region has 18 residues. V was clipped by 1 base and J by 6 bases; unmatched bases: 15. CDR1 and CDR2 (germline): SGHDT, YYEEEE. The PCR had 60 Vbeta and 13 Jbeta primers. Clones were sequenced by immunoSEQ multiplex PCR, and TCRdb holds only the in-frame ones, with some missing. The sample has approximately 42,000 clones, and its top ten clones hold around 7.4%. The rearrangement links TRBV5-6 to TRBJ2-1, with 8 positions matching TRBD2. This TCR came from a male donor in good health and CMV-seronegative. The source material was PBMCs. In DNA form, the CDR3 reads TGTGCCAGCAGCTTGACCTCAGTGACTTGGCGGGAGGTCAATGAGCAGTTCTTC. Protein sequence: CASSLTSVTWREVNEQFF.